This T cell receptor beta chain originates from a study of blood T cell repertoires in COVID-19. Study details: Acute and convalescent COVID-19 specimens originated in the United States, Italy and Spain. T cells, B-cell-depleted T cells, or PBMCs supplied cDNA or gDNA.

The table lists this clone with a few counts. The CDR3 is made up of 13 amino acids. Germline V lookup: CDR1 WSHSY, CDR2 SAAADI. Losses at the gene ends were 6 bases for V and 3 bases for J; bases not matched to a gene: 2. In the source study's methods: How many nucleated cells were present was estimated from reference gene primer amplification. The table came from immunoSEQ multiplex PCR; TCRdb's copy has only in-frame clones and leaves some out. The D gene and trimming were derived from the DNA, and the V and J assignments and clone size from that table. The sample has 9,500 to 12,000 clones; over 80% are singletons.

The sequenced material came from peripheral blood. The chain joins TRBV10-2 to TRBJ1-5; 7 bases align to TRBD1. The TCR sequence derives from a man in his 70s with active COVID-19. In DNA form, the CDR3 reads TGCGCCAGCAGGGACAGGAACAATCAGCCCCAGCATTTT. It is translated as CASRDRNNQPQHF.